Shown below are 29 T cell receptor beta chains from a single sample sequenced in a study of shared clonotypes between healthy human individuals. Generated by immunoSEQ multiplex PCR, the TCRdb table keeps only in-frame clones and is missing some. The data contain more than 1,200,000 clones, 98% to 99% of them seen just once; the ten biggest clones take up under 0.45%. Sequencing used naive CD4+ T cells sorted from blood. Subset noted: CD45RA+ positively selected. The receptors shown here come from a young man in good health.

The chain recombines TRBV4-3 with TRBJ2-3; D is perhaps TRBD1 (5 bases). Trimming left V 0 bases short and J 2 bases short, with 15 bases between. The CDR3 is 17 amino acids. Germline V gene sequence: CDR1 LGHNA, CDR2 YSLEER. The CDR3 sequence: CASSQEVRQGITDTQYF. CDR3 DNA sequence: TGCGCCAGCAGCCAAGAGGTCCGGCAGGGTATCACAGATACGCAGTATTTT.

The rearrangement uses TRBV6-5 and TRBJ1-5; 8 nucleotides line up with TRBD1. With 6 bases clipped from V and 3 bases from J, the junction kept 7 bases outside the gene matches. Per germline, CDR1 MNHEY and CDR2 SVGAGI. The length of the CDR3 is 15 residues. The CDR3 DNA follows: TGTGCCAGCAGACTCGGACAGGGTATCAATCAGCCCCAGCATTTT. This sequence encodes CASRLGQGINQPQHF.

DNA for the CDR3: TGTGCCAGCAGTTTAGCCGGGACAGGGAGGGAGACCCAGTACTTC. The encoded protein is CASSLAGTGRETQYF. V usage is TRBV28 and J usage is TRBJ2-5, with TRBD1 matching 9 bases. The length of the CDR3 is 15 residues. CDR1 is MDHEN and CDR2 is SYDVKM in the germline V gene. Losses at the gene ends were 2 bases for V and 5 bases for J; bases not matched to a gene: 6.

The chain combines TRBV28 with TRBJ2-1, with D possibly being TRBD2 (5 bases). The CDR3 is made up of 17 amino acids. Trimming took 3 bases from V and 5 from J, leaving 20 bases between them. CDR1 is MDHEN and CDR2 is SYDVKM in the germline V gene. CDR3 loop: CASSFGIGLPRDNEQFF. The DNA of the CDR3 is TGTGCCAGCAGTTTTGGGATCGGTCTTCCGAGGGACAATGAGCAGTTCTTC.

The CDR3 is CASSLRGTEQYF. CDR3 sequence (DNA): TGTGCCAGCAGCTTGCGCGGGACCGAGCAGTACTTC. The rearrangement links TRBV5-5 to TRBJ2-7; maybe TRBD2 (6 bases). The germline V and J ends were trimmed by 1 base and 6 bases, with 8 bases remaining between them. The CDR3 is 12 amino acids. Germline CDR1 SGHKS, CDR2 YYEKEE (reference sequence).

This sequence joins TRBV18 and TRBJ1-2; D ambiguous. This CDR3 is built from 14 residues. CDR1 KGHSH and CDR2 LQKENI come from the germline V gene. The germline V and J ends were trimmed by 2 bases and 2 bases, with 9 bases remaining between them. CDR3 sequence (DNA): TGTGCCAGCTCACCAATAACGGGGAACTATGGCTACACCTTC. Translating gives CASSPITGNYGYTF.

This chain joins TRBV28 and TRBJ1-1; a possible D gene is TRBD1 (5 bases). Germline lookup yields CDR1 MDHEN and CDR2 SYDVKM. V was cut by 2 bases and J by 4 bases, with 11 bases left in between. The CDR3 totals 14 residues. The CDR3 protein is CASSLRGGATEAFF. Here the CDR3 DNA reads TGTGCCAGCAGTTTACGGGGAGGGGCCACTGAAGCTTTCTTT.

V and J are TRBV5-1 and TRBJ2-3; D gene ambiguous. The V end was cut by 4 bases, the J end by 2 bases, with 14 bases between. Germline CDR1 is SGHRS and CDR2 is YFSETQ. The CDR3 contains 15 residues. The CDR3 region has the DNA TGCGCCAGCAGCCCCGGACCAGAGATCACAGATACGCAGTATTTT. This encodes CASSPGPEITDTQYF.

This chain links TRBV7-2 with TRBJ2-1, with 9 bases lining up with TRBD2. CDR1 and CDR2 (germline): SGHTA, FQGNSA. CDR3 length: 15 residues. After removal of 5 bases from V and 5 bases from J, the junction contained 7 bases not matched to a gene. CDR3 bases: TGTGCCAGCAGCCCTCGATTAGCGGGAGACAATGAGCAGTTCTTC. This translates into CASSPRLAGDNEQFF.

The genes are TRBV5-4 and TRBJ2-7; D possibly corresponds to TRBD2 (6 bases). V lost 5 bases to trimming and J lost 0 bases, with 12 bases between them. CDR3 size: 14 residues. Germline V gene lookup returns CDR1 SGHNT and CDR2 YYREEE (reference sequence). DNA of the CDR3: TGTGCCAGCAGTCGGGAGTCCCTCTCCTACGAGCAGTACTTC. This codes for CASSRESLSYEQYF.

The CDR3 DNA reads as TGTGCCAGCAGCTTTCTCGCGAACACCGGGGAGCTGTTTTTT. It translates to CASSFLANTGELFF. The V gene is TRBV7-2, the J gene TRBJ2-2; D uncertain. Germline assignment: CDR1 SGHTA and CDR2 FQGNSA. CDR3 length equals 14 residues. Trimming removed 3 bases at V and 0 bases at J, with 5 bases between.

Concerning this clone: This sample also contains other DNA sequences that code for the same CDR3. The chain's CDR3 is CASSLGGANTEAFF. CDR3 DNA sequence: TGTGCCAGCAGCTTAGGGGGAGCGAACACTGAAGCTTTCTTT. This rearrangement joins TRBV7-3 to TRBJ1-1; D perhaps matches TRBD1 (5 bases). Deletions cut 2 bases from V and 1 base from J, with 8 bases between. The CDR3 has 14 residues. The germline gives CDR1 SGHTA, CDR2 FQGTGA.

CDR3 sequence: CASSPPGSVYGYTF. The DNA for the CDR3 is TGTGCCAGCTCACCACCAGGGTCCGTCTATGGCTACACCTTC. J is TRBJ1-2 and V is TRBV18; D is uncertain. The CDR3 covers 14 residues. V shed 0 bases and J shed 4 bases, with 9 bases lying between them. Germline loops: CDR1 KGHSH, CDR2 LQKENI.

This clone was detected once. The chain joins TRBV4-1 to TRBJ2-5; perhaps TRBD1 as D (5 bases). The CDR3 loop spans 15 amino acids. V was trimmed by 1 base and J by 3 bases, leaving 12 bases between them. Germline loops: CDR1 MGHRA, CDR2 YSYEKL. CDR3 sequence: CASSQGFVTEETQYF. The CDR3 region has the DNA TGCGCCAGCAGCCAAGGGTTCGTGACAGAAGAGACCCAGTACTTC.

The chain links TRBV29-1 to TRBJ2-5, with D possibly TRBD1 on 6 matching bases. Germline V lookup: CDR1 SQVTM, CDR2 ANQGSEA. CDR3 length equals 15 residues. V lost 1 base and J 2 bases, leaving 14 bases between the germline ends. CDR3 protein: CSVEVPGTPQETQYF. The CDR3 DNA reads TGCAGCGTTGAAGTTCCCGGGACACCTCAAGAGACCCAGTACTTC. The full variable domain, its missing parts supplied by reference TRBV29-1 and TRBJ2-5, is SAVISQKPSRDICQRGTSLTIQCQVDSQVTMMFWYRQQPGQSLTLIATANQGSEATYESGFVIDKFPISRPNLTFSTLTVSNMSPEDSSIYLCSVEVPGTPQETQYFGPGTRLLVL.

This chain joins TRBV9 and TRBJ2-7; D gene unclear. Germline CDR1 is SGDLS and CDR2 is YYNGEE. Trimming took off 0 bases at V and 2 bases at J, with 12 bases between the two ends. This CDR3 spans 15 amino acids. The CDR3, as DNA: TGTGCCAGCAGCGTAGGAGCCGTCCAACCCTACGAGCAGTACTTC. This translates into CASSVGAVQPYEQYF.

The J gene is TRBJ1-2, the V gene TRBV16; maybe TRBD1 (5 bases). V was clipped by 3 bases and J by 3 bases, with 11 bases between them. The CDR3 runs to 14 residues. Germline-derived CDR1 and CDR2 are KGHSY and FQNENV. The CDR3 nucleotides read TGTGCCAGCAGCCACTTACAGGATTACTATGGCTACACCTTC. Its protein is CASSHLQDYYGYTF.

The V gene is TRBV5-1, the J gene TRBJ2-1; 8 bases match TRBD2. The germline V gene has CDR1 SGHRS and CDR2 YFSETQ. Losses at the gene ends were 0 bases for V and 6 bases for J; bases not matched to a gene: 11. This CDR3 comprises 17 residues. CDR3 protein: CASSLGDTSGQGNEQFF. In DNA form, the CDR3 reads TGCGCCAGCAGCTTGGGGGATACTAGCGGCCAGGGCAATGAGCAGTTCTTC.

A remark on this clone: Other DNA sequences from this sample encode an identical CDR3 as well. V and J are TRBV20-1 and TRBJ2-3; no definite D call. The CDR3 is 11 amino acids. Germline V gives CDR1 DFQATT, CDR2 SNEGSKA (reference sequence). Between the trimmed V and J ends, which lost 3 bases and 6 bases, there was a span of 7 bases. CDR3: CSASFVDTQYF. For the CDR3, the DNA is TGCAGTGCTAGTTTTGTGGATACGCAGTATTTT.

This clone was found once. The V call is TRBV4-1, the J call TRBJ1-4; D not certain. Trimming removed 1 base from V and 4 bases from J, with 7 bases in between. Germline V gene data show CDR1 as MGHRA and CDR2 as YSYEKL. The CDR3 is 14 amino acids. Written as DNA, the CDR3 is TGCGCCAGCAGCCAAGTCAGCAATAATGAAAAACTGTTTTTT. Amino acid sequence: CASSQVSNNEKLFF.

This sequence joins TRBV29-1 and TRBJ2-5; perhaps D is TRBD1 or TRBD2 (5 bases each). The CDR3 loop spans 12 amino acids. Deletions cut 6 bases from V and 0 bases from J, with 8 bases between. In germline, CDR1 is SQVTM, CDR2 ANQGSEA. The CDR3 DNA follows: TGCAGCGTGGGGACGTACCAAGAGACCCAGTACTTC. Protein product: CSVGTYQETQYF. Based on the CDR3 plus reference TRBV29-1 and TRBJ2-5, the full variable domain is SAVISQKPSRDICQRGTSLTIQCQVDSQVTMMFWYRQQPGQSLTLIATANQGSEATYESGFVIDKFPISRPNLTFSTLTVSNMSPEDSSIYLCSVGTYQETQYFGPGTRLLVL.

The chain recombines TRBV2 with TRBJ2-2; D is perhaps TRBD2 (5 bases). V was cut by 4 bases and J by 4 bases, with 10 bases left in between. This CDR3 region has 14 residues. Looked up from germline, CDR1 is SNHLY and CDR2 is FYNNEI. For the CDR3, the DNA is TGTGCCAGCAGTGCATTTAGCGCCACCGGGGAGCTGTTTTTT. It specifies CASSAFSATGELFF.

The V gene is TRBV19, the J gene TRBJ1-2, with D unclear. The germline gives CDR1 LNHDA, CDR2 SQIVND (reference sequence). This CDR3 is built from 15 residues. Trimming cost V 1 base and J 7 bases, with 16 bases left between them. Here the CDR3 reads CASSIVGRSPRGYTF. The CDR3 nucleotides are TGTGCCAGTAGTATAGTCGGCAGGTCCCCCCGTGGCTACACCTTC. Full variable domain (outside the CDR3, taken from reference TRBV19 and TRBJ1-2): DGGITQSPKYLFRKEGQNVTLSCEQNLNHDAMYWYRQDPGQGLRLIYYSQIVNDFQKGDIAEGYSVSREKKESFPLTVTSAQKNPTAFYLCASSIVGRSPRGYTFGSGTRLTVV.

The CDR3 DNA reads TGCGCCAGCAGTCTGGGACAGAATCCCCTGGGTGGCGGGGAGCTGTTTTTT. It is translated as CASSLGQNPLGGGELFF. The chain is built from TRBV5-1 and TRBJ2-2, with 7 bases aligning to TRBD1. V shed 5 bases and J 7 bases; nucleotides not matched to a gene: 17. The CDR3 runs 17 residues. From germline, CDR1 is SGHRS and CDR2 YFSETQ.

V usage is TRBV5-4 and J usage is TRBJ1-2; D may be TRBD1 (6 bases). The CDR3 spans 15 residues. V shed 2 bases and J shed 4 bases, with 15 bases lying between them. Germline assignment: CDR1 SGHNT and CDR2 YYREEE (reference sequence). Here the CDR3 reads CASSLVTGMGYGYTF. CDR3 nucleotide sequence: TGTGCCAGCAGCTTAGTAACAGGGATGGGCTATGGCTACACCTTC.

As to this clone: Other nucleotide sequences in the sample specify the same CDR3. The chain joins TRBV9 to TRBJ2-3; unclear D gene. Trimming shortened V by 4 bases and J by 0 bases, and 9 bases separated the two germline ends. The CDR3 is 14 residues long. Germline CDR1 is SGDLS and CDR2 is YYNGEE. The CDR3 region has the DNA TGTGCCAGCAGCCCGTCAGGAAGCACAGATACGCAGTATTTT. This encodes CASSPSGSTDTQYF.

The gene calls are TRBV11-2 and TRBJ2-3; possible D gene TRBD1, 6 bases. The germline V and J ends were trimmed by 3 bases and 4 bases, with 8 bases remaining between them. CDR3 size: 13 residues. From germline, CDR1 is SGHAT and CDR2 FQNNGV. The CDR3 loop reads CASSFAGADTQYF. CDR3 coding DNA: TGTGCCAGCAGCTTCGCAGGGGCAGATACGCAGTATTTT. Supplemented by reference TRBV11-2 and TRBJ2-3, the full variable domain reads EAGVAQSPRYKIIEKRQSVAFWCNPISGHATLYWYQQILGQGPKLLIQFQNNGVVDDSQLPKDRFSAERLKGVDSTLKIQPAKLEDSAVYLCASSFAGADTQYFGPGTRLTVL.

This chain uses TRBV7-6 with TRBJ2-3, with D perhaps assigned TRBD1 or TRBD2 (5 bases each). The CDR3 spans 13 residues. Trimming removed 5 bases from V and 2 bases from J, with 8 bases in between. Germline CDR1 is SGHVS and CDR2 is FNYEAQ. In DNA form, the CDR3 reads TGTGCCAGCAGCCCGGGGCTCACAGATACGCAGTATTTT. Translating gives CASSPGLTDTQYF. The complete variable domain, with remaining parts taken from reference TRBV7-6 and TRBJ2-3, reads GAGVSQSPRYKVTKRGQDVALRCDPISGHVSLYWYRQALGQGPEFLTYFNYEAQQDKSGLPNDRFSAERPEGSISTLTIQRTEQRDSAMYRCASSPGLTDTQYFGPGTRLTVL.

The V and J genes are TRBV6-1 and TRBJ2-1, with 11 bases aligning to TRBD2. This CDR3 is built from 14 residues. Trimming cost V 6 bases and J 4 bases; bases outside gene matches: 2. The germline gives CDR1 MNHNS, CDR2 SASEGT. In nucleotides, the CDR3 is TGTGCCAGCAGGACTAGCGGGATTTACAATGAGCAGTTCTTC. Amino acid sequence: CASRTSGIYNEQFF.